This TCR beta chain was identified in a study of T-cell memory formation after mild COVID-19. The length of the CDR3 is 13 residues. The V and J ends lost 3 bases and 8 bases respectively, with 13 bases between them. Per germline, CDR1 MNHEY and CDR2 SVGAGI. One entry per CDR3 protein, called by TCRdb with MiXCR from the 5' RACE reads. Of 50,000 or so distinct CDR3 sequences listed, 9.3% were seen once; the top ten hold roughly 10%. This rearrangement joins TRBV6-5 to TRBJ1-1; no clear D. The sample consisted of PBMCs or a T cell subset sorted from them (not recorded which). This sequence originates from an adult woman who had mild COVID-19 (a few samples of this study predate the infection). Cell type and time point are not known. CDR3 sequence reads: CASSYRFLAEAFF. CDR3 bases: TGTGCCAGCAGTTATCGCTTTCTAGCCGAAGCTTTCTTT.